This TCR beta chain was profiled in a study of PD-1 blockade in classical Hodgkin lymphoma. This clone was detected once. Some clones are missing from TCRdb's copy, which holds only in-frame ones; the method was immunoSEQ multiplex PCR. There are 20,000 to 25,000 clones in the sample; around 94% occur only once, and roughly 5% lies in the top ten. Time point reported: newly diagnosed, previously untreated cHL patient sample. The junction had 4 bases not matched to a gene; V was cut back by 3 bases and J by 8 bases. Germline V CDR1 and CDR2: SGDLS, YYNGEE. This CDR3 spans 12 amino acids. The TCR was taken from a human donor with classical Hodgkin lymphoma. Sequenced: peripheral blood mononuclear cells (PBMCs). The chain combines TRBV9 with TRBJ1-1; 7 bases fit TRBD1. In DNA form, the CDR3 reads TGTGCCAGCAGCGGACAGGGAGGCGAAGCTTTCTTT. Translating gives CASSGQGGEAFF.